One T cell receptor beta chain is described in this entry. No antigen is known for it. This sample stems from a study of T cells in localized non-small cell lung cancer. Findings and limits, study-wide: Out of the top 100 tumor clones, a median approximately 57 were seen in adjacent lung. Sequencing was limited to one tumor region, leaving the possibility of heterogeneity open. Adjacent uninvolved lung tissue had the highest T cell clonality, exceeding tumor. Longer survival (overall) was linked to higher T cell density in blood.

Profiled with immunoSEQ multiplex PCR; TCRdb holds only in-frame clones, not every one. The sample has roughly 20,000 clones, 91% seen once. The CDR3 has 14 residues. The V gene's germline CDR1 is MNHNS and CDR2 SASEGT. The V gene end was trimmed by 1 base and the J gene end by 8 bases; junction bases not matched to a gene: 7. The rearrangement links TRBV6-1 to TRBJ1-2; 7 positions agree with TRBD1. The clonotype originates from a woman aged 40 to 75 with stage I lung adenocarcinoma. Specimen: peripheral blood, collected before any cancer treatment. The CDR3 region has the DNA TGTGCCAGCAGTGAAGGGGGACAGTCTAGGGGCTACACCTTC. Translated: CASSEGGQSRGYTF.